These T cell receptor beta chains were read from a single sample in a study of low-dose radiotherapy and immunotherapy resistance in tumors. TCRdb used MiXCR to reprocess the reads, holding one entry per CDR3 protein. The repertoire has tens of thousands of distinct CDR3 sequences, 26% of them found once; the top ten carry 6% to 7%. The source was PBMCs, collected before treatment. The receptors were gathered from a male donor with rectosigmoid adenocarcinoma. Both conserved end residues are part of each CDR3. Each record gives: J gene, D gene, clone size, V gene, CDR3 protein, CDR3 DNA. The D gene is left open where the match is weak. Expanded clones are given a class, and other clones once, few, many or no size at all.

>TRBJ2-3|-|many|TRBV28
CASFKQGDTQYF
TGTGCCAGCTTCAAACAGGGAGATACGCAGTATTTT
>TRBJ1-3|-|many|TRBV19
CASSPTSGNTIYF
TGTGCCAGTAGCCCGACGTCGGGAAACACCATATATTTT
>TRBJ1-5|TRBD1|many|TRBV7-2
CASSLATGAQPQHF
TGTGCCAGCAGCTTAGCAACAGGGGCCCAGCCCCAGCATTTT
>TRBJ2-3|-|many|TRBV6-5
CASSRTRAADTQYF
TGTGCCAGCAGTCGGACAAGGGCGGCAGATACGCAGTATTTT
>TRBJ2-1|-|many|TRBV24-1
CATSDAPLAPTPKNYNEQFF
TGTGCCACCAGTGATGCCCCTCTAGCGCCAACACCCAAAAACTACAATGAGCAGTTCTTC
>TRBJ1-1|-|many|TRBV7-2
CASSLRTENTEAFF
TGTGCCAGCAGCTTACGGACGGAGAACACTGAAGCTTTCTTT
>TRBJ1-4|TRBD1|many|TRBV18
CASSLRTGYEKLFF
TGTGCCAGCTCCCTACGGACAGGCTACGAAAAACTGTTTTTT
>TRBJ2-5|TRBD1|many|TRBV7-9
CASSTRQGINGETQYF
TGTGCCAGCAGCACCCGACAGGGGATCAACGGAGAGACCCAGTACTTC
>TRBJ1-1|TRBD1|-|TRBV12-3/TRBV12-4
CASSYLGGVWDRGNTEAFF
TGTGCCAGCAGTTATCTTGGTGGTGTTTGGGACAGGGGGAACACTGAAGCTTTCTTT
>TRBJ1-3|-|many|TRBV7-9
CASSGIGTSGNTIYF
TGTGCCAGCAGCGGCATAGGGACCTCTGGAAACACCATATATTTT
>TRBJ2-3|-|-|TRBV12-3/TRBV12-4
CASSFAGSYTDTQYF
TGTGCCAGCAGTTTCGCAGGGAGTTACACAGATACGCAGTATTTT
>TRBJ1-1|-|many|TRBV6-1
CASSAETNTEAFF
TGTGCCAGTTCAGCAGAGACGAACACTGAAGCTTTCTTT
>TRBJ1-5|TRBD1|many|TRBV12-3/TRBV12-4
CASSAQGLGNQPQHF
TGTGCCAGCAGTGCACAGGGGTTGGGCAATCAGCCCCAGCATTTT
>TRBJ2-7|TRBD2|-|TRBV9
CASSVDPGGRAEQYF
TGTGCCAGCAGCGTAGATCCGGGAGGGAGGGCCGAGCAGTACTTC
>TRBJ2-7|-|-|TRBV28
CASSKNSGYEQYF
TGTGCCAGCAGTAAAAACTCAGGCTACGAGCAGTACTTC
>TRBJ2-1|-|medium-sized|TRBV4-3
CASSQAGADEQFF
TGCGCCAGCAGCCAAGCAGGGGCCGATGAGCAGTTCTTC
>TRBJ2-1|-|-|TRBV1
CTSSQDQGRGDEQFF
TGCACCAGCAGCCAAGACCAAGGGAGGGGGGATGAGCAGTTCTTC
>TRBJ2-7|-|many|TRBV28
CASSLGRASEQYF
TGTGCCAGCAGTTTGGGTAGAGCCTCCGAGCAGTACTTC
>TRBJ2-3|-|many|TRBV7-9
CASSLPKGRDTQYF
TGTGCCAGCAGCCTCCCCAAGGGGCGAGATACGCAGTATTTT
>TRBJ2-3|TRBD2|-|TRBV28
CASSFAGDTDTQYF
TGTGCCAGCAGTTTCGCGGGGGACACAGATACGCAGTATTTT
>TRBJ2-1|-|many|TRBV7-8
CASNVGGRGEQFF
TGTGCCAGCAACGTGGGGGGAAGGGGGGAGCAGTTCTTC
>TRBJ2-5|TRBD2|many|TRBV2
CASSQGLAGGPVETQYF
TGTGCCAGCAGCCAGGGACTAGCGGGAGGGCCAGTAGAGACCCAGTACTTC
>TRBJ2-1|-|many|TRBV7-2
CASSLTIYNEQFF
TGTGCCAGCAGCTTAACTATTTACAATGAGCAGTTCTTC
>TRBJ2-4|-|many|TRBV20-1
CSARPRRGQNIQYF
TGCAGTGCTAGACCCCGGCGGGGCCAAAACATTCAGTACTTC
>TRBJ1-1|-|-|TRBV20-1
CSARDGKGGITEAFF
TGCAGTGCTAGAGATGGGAAGGGGGGCATCACTGAAGCTTTCTTT
>TRBJ2-2|TRBD2|many|TRBV5-5
CASSRLAGNGELFF
TGTGCCAGCAGCCGACTAGCGGGAAACGGGGAGCTGTTTTTT
>TRBJ2-7|-|-|TRBV6-2/TRBV6-3
CVSSYSMGESCEQYF
TGTGTCAGCAGTTACTCGATGGGCGAATCCTGCGAGCAGTACTTC
>TRBJ2-1|-|many|TRBV14
CASSPRGPGFSYNEQFF
TGTGCCAGCAGCCCCCGGGGACCCGGATTCTCCTACAATGAGCAGTTCTTC
>TRBJ2-7|-|few|TRBV3-1
CASSQDRGPQYF
TGTGCCAGCAGCCAAGATCGAGGGCCGCAGTACTTC
>TRBJ2-1|-|many|TRBV7-2
CASSLGYVNPIEQFF
TGTGCCAGCAGCTTAGGGTACGTCAACCCCATTGAGCAGTTCTTC
>TRBJ2-5|-|many|TRBV6-2/TRBV6-3
CASRKGEKETQYF
TGTGCCAGCAGGAAGGGGGAGAAAGAGACCCAGTACTTC
>TRBJ1-6|-|once|TRBV25-1
CASSEPGRGTDNSPLHF
TGTGCCAGCAGTGAACCAGGCAGGGGCACTGATAATTCACCCCTCCACTTT
>TRBJ1-3|-|-|TRBV5-1
CASSLVSDGISGNTIYF
TGCGCCAGCAGCTTGGTCTCGGACGGCATATCTGGAAACACCATATATTTT
>TRBJ2-6|-|many|TRBV28
CATGEAGANVLTF
TGTGCCACTGGGGAAGCTGGGGCCAACGTCCTGACTTTC
>TRBJ1-5|-|many|TRBV29-1
CSVSTATTQHF
TGCAGCGTTTCCACAGCCACGACCCAGCATTTT
>TRBJ1-2|TRBD1|many|TRBV28
CASSLLGQGPVGYTF
TGTGCCAGCAGTTTGTTGGGACAGGGGCCGGTTGGCTACACCTTC
>TRBJ2-1|TRBD2|many|TRBV19
CASIAGGSYNEQFF
TGTGCCAGTATAGCGGGAGGCTCCTACAATGAGCAGTTCTTC
>TRBJ2-3|-|many|TRBV18
CASSPNPTDTQYF
TGTGCCAGCTCACCCAACCCCACAGATACGCAGTATTTT
>TRBJ2-7|TRBD1|-|TRBV20-1
CSALTGETSLEQYF
TGCAGTGCTCTTACAGGGGAAACCTCCTTAGAGCAGTACTTC
>TRBJ2-1|TRBD2|many|TRBV28
CASSFLQGLAGAWNEQFF
TGTGCCAGCAGTTTTCTTCAGGGCCTAGCGGGAGCGTGGAATGAGCAGTTCTTC
>TRBJ2-6|-|many|TRBV28
CASSLEGQYGANVLTF
TGTGCCAGCAGTTTAGAAGGGCAATACGGGGCCAACGTCCTGACTTTC
>TRBJ2-7|TRBD2|-|TRBV7-2
CASSPFGVAGTTSYEQYF
TGTGCCAGCAGCCCCTTCGGGGTAGCGGGAACTACCTCCTACGAGCAGTACTTC
>TRBJ2-1|-|many|TRBV29-1
CSVDTNEQFF
TGCAGCGTTGATACCAATGAGCAGTTCTTC